The 25 T cell receptor beta chains in this list originate from one sample, sequenced in a study of beta chain features in type 1 diabetes. cDNA synthesis used the whole RNA isolate, giving expressed TCRB sequences. The method was immunoSEQ multiplex PCR; TCRdb's version includes in-frame clones alone and lacks a portion of them. The table shows about 180,000 clones, with around an eighth occurring only once. The specimen sequenced was central memory CD4+ T cells from blood. The receptors originated from a woman between 18 and 29 years old in good health.

The chain employs TRBV5-1 and TRBJ2-2; TRBD1 is a possible D gene (6 bases). The V end was cut by 4 bases, the J end by 0 bases, with 13 bases between. Germline CDR1 SGHRS, CDR2 YFSETQ. This CDR3 has 16 residues. The CDR3 sequence is CASSPDRPSNTGELFF. CDR3 in DNA: TGCGCCAGCAGCCCTGACAGGCCCTCGAACACCGGGGAGCTGTTTTTT.

This CDR3 reads CASSSISYSGVISYNEQFF. In nucleotides, the CDR3 is TGTGCCAGCAGCTCGATCTCCTATAGCGGGGTAATCTCCTACAATGAGCAGTTCTTC. The V call is TRBV7-9, the J call TRBJ2-1; TRBD2 aligns across 8 bases. The ends lost 4 bases at V and 0 bases at J; junction bases unmatched: 14. Germline V gene sequence: CDR1 SEHNR, CDR2 FQNEAQ (reference sequence). The CDR3 sequence is 19 residues long.

This chain links TRBV30 with TRBJ2-5, with TRBD1 matching 7 bases. The DNA end is more similar to TRBJ2-7, so the J call may be wrong. Germline CDR1 is GTSNPN and CDR2 is SVGIG (reference sequence). The CDR3 loop spans 13 amino acids. CDR3 bases: TGTGCCTGGAGGGGGACAGTATCCTACGAGCAGTACTTC. This sequence encodes CAWRGTVSYEQYF.

This chain links TRBV4-3 with TRBJ2-6; D not certain. V lost 0 bases and J lost 0, with 9 bases in between. This CDR3 is 17 amino acids long. Germline V gene lookup returns CDR1 LGHNA and CDR2 YSLEER. In DNA form, the CDR3 reads TGCGCCAGCAGCCAAGAGCGGTCCAACTCTGGGGCCAACGTCCTGACTTTC. Protein sequence: CASSQERSNSGANVLTF.

The chain is built from TRBV19 and TRBJ2-5, with D possibly being TRBD2 (6 bases). The CDR3 is 15 residues long. Trimming stripped 1 base from V and 4 bases from J, with 13 bases between. Germline values: CDR1 LNHDA, CDR2 SQIVND (reference sequence). CDR3 coding DNA: TGTGCCAGTAGTATAGGTGGAGGGACTCTAGAGACCCAGTACTTC. This sequence encodes CASSIGGGTLETQYF.

The genes are TRBV7-3 and TRBJ2-5; 9 nucleotides line up with TRBD2. This CDR3 is built from 14 residues. Germline V gene lookup returns CDR1 SGHTA and CDR2 FQGTGA. After removal of 2 bases from V and 5 bases from J, the junction contained 3 bases not matched to a gene. The CDR3: CASSLAGGGETQYF. The CDR3 nucleotides read TGTGCCAGCAGCTTAGCGGGAGGGGGGGAGACCCAGTACTTC.

This clone occurred a few times. J is TRBJ1-1 and V is TRBV5-1; a weak D match, TRBD1 (5 bases). The germline V and J ends were trimmed by 0 bases and 4 bases, with 16 bases remaining between them. The CDR3 has 16 residues. Germline V gene sequence: CDR1 SGHRS, CDR2 YFSETQ. CDR3 residues: CASSLGQGSRSTEAFF. CDR3 bases: TGCGCCAGCAGCTTGGGGCAGGGATCGAGAAGCACTGAAGCTTTCTTT.

This clone appeared a few times. This rearrangement joins TRBV25-1 to TRBJ2-3; 9 nucleotides match TRBD2. Germline V gene sequence: CDR1 MGHDK, CDR2 SYGVNS. V dropped 6 bases and J dropped 4; count of bases not matched to a gene: 8. The CDR3 runs 15 residues. The CDR3 DNA reads TGTGCCAGCAGGGGACTAGCTGGTTGGGCAGATACGCAGTATTTT. Amino acids: CASRGLAGWADTQYF.

This chain connects TRBV7-2 to TRBJ2-1; D perhaps matches TRBD2 (6 bases). From germline, CDR1 is SGHTA and CDR2 FQGNSA. The CDR3 totals 14 residues. V was clipped by 4 bases and J by 10 bases, with 17 bases between them. The CDR3 loop is CASSSGPSGGEQFF. The CDR3 region has the DNA TGTGCCAGCAGCTCCGGGCCAAGTGGGGGGGAGCAGTTCTTC.

This clone was observed a handful of times. This chain links TRBV2 with TRBJ2-5; TRBD2 matches at 7 bases. V lost 7 bases and J lost 3; bases outside the gene matches: 5. Germline assignment: CDR1 SNHLY and CDR2 FYNNEI. The CDR3 consists of 13 residues. The CDR3, as DNA: TGTGCCAGCAATAGGCTAGCGGAAGAGACCCAGTACTTC. As protein: CASNRLAEETQYF.

This clone was seen repeatedly, ten times or more. The chain recombines TRBV25-1 with TRBJ2-1; D may be TRBD2 (6 bases). The CDR3 has 16 residues. The germline CDR1 and CDR2 sequences are MGHDK and SYGVNS. Trimming pared 6 bases from V and 8 bases from J, leaving 23 bases between. In DNA, the CDR3 is TGTGCCAGCAGGGAGTTTAGCGGCCCAGGATCGTATGAGCAGTTCTTC. It specifies CASREFSGPGSYEQFF.

This chain joins TRBV28 and TRBJ1-5; 10 bases are a match to TRBD1. The J segment lost 5 bases and the V segment lost 5 bases, leaving 9 bases of the junction unmatched. The CDR3 length is 16 residues. Germline V gene lookup returns CDR1 MDHEN and CDR2 SYDVKM. The CDR3 sequence: CASSAPGTGVHQPQHF. The CDR3 nucleotides are TGTGCCAGCAGTGCACCGGGGACAGGGGTTCATCAGCCCCAGCATTTT.

The rearrangement joins TRBV27 to TRBJ2-5, with 11 positions matching TRBD2. The CDR3 covers 17 residues. J gave up 2 bases and V 5 bases, and 10 bases lay outside the gene matches. Germline-derived CDR1 and CDR2 are MNHEY and SMNVEV (reference sequence). Here the CDR3 DNA reads TGTGCCAGCAGTCCCCGTGGTAGCGGGAGGGCTCAAGAGACCCAGTACTTC. Protein: CASSPRGSGRAQETQYF.

This clone was recorded a few times. The gene calls are TRBV28 and TRBJ2-7, with D tentatively TRBD1 (6 bases). With 8 bases removed from V and 4 bases from J, the gap between germline ends came to 12 bases. Germline lookup yields CDR1 MDHEN and CDR2 SYDVKM. The CDR3 consists of 12 residues. The CDR3 DNA reads TGTGCCAGCGTGGGCAGGGGATACGAGCAGTACTTC. It encodes CASVGRGYEQYF.

The table lists this clone with a few counts. The chain links TRBV13 to TRBJ2-1; 8 nucleotides agree with TRBD2. CDR3 length equals 19 residues. The V gene end was trimmed by 7 bases and the J gene end by 0 bases; junction bases not matched to a gene: 17. The germline CDR1 and CDR2 sequences are PRHDT and FYEKMQ (reference sequence). DNA for the CDR3: TGTGCCAGCACCCGATGGGTGGCTAGCGGGTGGAGCTCCTACAATGAGCAGTTCTTC. Its protein is CASTRWVASGWSSYNEQFF.

The V call is TRBV28, the J call TRBJ1-5; possibly TRBD1 for D (6 bases). This CDR3 has 14 amino acids. The V end was cut by 5 bases, the J end by 7 bases, with 15 bases between. Germline-derived CDR1 and CDR2 are MDHEN and SYDVKM. CDR3 amino acids: CASSRVGGYQPQHF. CDR3 coding DNA: TGTGCCAGCAGTCGGGTAGGGGGTTACCAGCCCCAGCATTTT.

The genes are TRBV9 and TRBJ2-5; D unclear. Germline CDR1 SGDLS, CDR2 YYNGEE. V gave up 0 bases and J gave up 3 bases, with 6 bases separating them. The CDR3 spans 13 residues. CDR3 sequence (DNA): TGTGCCAGCAGCGTAGGCGCGGAAGAGACCCAGTACTTC. This gives the protein CASSVGAEETQYF.

This clone has more than one count but fewer than ten. This sequence joins TRBV28 and TRBJ1-1; D might be TRBD1 (5 bases). The CDR3 is 15 residues long. Trimming cost V 5 bases and J 1 base, with 14 bases left between them. CDR1 MDHEN and CDR2 SYDVKM come from the germline V gene. The CDR3: CASSEPRGRNTEAFF. The CDR3 region has the DNA TGTGCCAGCAGTGAGCCAAGGGGCAGGAACACTGAAGCTTTCTTT.

This clone occurred a few times. The rearrangement uses TRBV30 and TRBJ2-7, with 13 bases lining up with TRBD2. This CDR3 comprises 14 residues. Germline values: CDR1 GTSNPN, CDR2 SVGIG (reference sequence). V gave up 2 bases and J gave up 7 bases; unmatched junction bases: 5. CDR3 loop: CAWSRTSGRVEQYF. In DNA, the CDR3 is TGTGCCTGGAGTAGAACTAGCGGGAGGGTAGAGCAGTACTTC.

The gene calls are TRBV5-1 and TRBJ1-4; D unresolved. This CDR3 region has 16 residues. V dropped 0 bases and J dropped 7 bases, with 16 bases sitting between them. Germline assignment: CDR1 SGHRS and CDR2 YFSETQ. The CDR3 region has the DNA TGCGCCAGCAGCTTGGATTTTCGGGGAACGGGTGAAAAACTGTTTTTT. Residues: CASSLDFRGTGEKLFF.

This rearrangement joins TRBV28 to TRBJ1-2; D is undetermined. V shed 2 bases and J shed 2 bases, with 3 bases lying between them. CDR1 is MDHEN, CDR2 SYDVKM, per germline. CDR3 length equals 12 residues. In nucleotides, the CDR3 is TGTGCCAGCAGTTTAGAGAACTATGGCTACACCTTC. Translated: CASSLENYGYTF.

This clone has a handful of counts. The chain uses TRBV7-9 and TRBJ2-6, with D perhaps TRBD1 (5 bases). CDR1 is SEHNR, CDR2 FQNEAQ, per germline (reference sequence). V shed 5 bases and J shed 0 bases, with 20 bases lying between them. There are 19 residues in the CDR3. CDR3 sequence reads: CASSISFQGASSGANVLTF. For the CDR3, the DNA is TGTGCCAGCAGCATATCATTTCAAGGGGCTTCCTCTGGGGCCAACGTCCTGACTTTC.

This clone was observed a few times. This chain connects TRBV11-2 to TRBJ2-1, with 8 bases identical to TRBD2. The length of the CDR3 is 15 residues. Germline loops: CDR1 SGHAT, CDR2 FQNNGV. The trim removed 7 bases at V and 3 bases at J, leaving 8 bases unmatched. The CDR3: CASNLAGVFYNEQFF. CDR3 sequence (DNA): TGTGCCAGCAACCTAGCGGGCGTCTTCTACAATGAGCAGTTCTTC.

The chain couples TRBV27 to TRBJ2-7, with TRBD1 matching 9 bases. Germline V CDR1 and CDR2: MNHEY, SMNVEV (reference sequence). CDR3 length: 15 residues. V lost 6 bases to trimming and J lost 4 bases; unmatched junction nucleotides: 10. CDR3 region: CASRDSGTGRYEQYF. The DNA for the CDR3 is TGTGCCAGCAGGGACTCCGGGACAGGGAGGTACGAGCAGTACTTC.

This chain uses TRBV30 with TRBJ2-3; D remains ambiguous. The ends were cut back, 6 bases at V and 2 bases at J, with 18 bases in the middle. CDR1 GTSNPN and CDR2 SVGIG come from the germline V gene (reference sequence). This CDR3 spans 15 amino acids. CDR3 loop: CACLNPGRVTDTQYF. The CDR3 DNA sequence: TGTGCCTGTCTAAACCCCGGTCGGGTCACAGATACGCAGTATTTT.